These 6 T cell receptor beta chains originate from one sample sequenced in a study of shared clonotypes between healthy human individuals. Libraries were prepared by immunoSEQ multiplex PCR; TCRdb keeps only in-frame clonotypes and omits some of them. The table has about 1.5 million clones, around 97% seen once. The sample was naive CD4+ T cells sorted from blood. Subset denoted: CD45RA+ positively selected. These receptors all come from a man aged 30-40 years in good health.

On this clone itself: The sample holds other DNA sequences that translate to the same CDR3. The CDR3 nucleotides read TGTGCCAGCAGTCCTCGTTTAGCGGGAACCTACGAGCAGTACTTC. This sequence encodes CASSPRLAGTYEQYF. This sequence joins TRBV28 and TRBJ2-7, with 8 bases matching TRBD2. V lost 5 bases and J lost 2; bases outside the gene matches: 8. The CDR3 covers 15 residues. Germline V gene sequence: CDR1 MDHEN, CDR2 SYDVKM.

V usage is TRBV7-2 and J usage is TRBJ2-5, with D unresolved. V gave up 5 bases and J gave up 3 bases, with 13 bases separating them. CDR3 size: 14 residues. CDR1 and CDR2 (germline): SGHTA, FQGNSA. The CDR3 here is CASSQRVYKETQYF. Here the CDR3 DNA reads TGTGCCAGCAGCCAAAGGGTATACAAAGAGACCCAGTACTTC.

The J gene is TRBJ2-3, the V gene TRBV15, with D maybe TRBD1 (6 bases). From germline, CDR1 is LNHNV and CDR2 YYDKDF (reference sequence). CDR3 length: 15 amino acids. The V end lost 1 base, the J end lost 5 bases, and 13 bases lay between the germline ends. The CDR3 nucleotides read TGTGCCACCAGCAGAGCCAACAGGGATGGAGATACGCAGTATTTT. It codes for CATSRANRDGDTQYF.

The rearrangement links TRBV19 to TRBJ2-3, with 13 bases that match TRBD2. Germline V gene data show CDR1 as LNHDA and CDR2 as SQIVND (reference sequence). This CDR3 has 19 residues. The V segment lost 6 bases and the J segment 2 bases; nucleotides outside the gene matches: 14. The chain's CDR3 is CASSLESSGTSGITDTQYF. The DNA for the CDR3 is TGTGCCAGTAGCCTAGAATCTTCCGGGACTAGCGGGATCACAGATACGCAGTATTTT.

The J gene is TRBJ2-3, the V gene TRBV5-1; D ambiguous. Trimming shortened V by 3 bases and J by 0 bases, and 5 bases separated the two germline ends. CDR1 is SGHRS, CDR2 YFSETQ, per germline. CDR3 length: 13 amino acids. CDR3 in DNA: TGCGCCAGCAGCTATGGAAGCACAGATACGCAGTATTTT. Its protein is CASSYGSTDTQYF.

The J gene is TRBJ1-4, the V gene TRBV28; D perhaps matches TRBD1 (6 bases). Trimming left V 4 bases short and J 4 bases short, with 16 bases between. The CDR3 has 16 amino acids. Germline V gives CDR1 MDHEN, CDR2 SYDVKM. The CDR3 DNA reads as TGTGCCAGCAGTTCTTCACGCAGGGGCAATAATGAAAAACTGTTTTTT. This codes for CASSSSRRGNNEKLFF.